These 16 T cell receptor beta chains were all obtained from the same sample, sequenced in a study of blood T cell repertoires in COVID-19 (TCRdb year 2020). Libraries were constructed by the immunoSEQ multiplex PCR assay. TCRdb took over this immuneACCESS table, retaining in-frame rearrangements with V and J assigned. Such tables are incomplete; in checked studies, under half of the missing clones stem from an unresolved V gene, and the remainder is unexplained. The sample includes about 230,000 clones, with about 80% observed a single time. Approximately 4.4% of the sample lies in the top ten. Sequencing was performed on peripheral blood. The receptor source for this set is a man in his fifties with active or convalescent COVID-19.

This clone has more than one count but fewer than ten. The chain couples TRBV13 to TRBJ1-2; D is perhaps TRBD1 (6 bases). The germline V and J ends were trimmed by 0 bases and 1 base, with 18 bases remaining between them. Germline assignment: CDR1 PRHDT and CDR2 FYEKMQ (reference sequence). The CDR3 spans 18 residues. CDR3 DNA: TGTGCCAGCAGCTTAGGAGAGCTGGACAGCCAGGTTAACTATGGCTACACCTTC. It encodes CASSLGELDSQVNYGYTF.

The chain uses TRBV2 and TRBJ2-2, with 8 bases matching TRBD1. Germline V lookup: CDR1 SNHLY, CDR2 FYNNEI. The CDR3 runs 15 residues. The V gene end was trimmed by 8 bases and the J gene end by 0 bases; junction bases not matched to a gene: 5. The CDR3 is CASGWDRPNTGELFF. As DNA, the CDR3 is TGTGCCAGCGGTTGGGACAGGCCGAACACCGGGGAGCTGTTTTTT. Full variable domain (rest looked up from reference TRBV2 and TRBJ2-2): EPEVTQTPSHQVTQMGQEVILRCVPISNHLYFYWYRQILGQKVEFLVSFYNNEISEKSEIFDDQFSVERPDGSNFTLKIRSTKLEDSAMYFCASGWDRPNTGELFFGEGSRLTVL.

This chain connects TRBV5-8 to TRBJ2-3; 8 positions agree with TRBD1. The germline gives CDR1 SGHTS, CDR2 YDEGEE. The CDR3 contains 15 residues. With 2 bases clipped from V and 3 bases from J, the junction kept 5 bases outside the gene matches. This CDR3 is CASSFRGLGTDTQYF. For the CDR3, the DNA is TGTGCCAGCAGCTTCAGGGGGCTGGGGACAGATACGCAGTATTTT.

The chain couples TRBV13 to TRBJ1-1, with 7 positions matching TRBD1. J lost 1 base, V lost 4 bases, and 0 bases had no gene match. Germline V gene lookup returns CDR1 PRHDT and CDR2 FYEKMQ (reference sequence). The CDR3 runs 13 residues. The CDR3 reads CASSWTGNTEAFF. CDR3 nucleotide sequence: TGTGCCAGCAGCTGGACAGGGAACACTGAAGCTTTCTTT.

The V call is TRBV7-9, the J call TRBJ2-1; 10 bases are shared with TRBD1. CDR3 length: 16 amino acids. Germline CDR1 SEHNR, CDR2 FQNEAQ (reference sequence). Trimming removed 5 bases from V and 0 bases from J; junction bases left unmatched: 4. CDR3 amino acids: CASSTRTGGSYNEQFF. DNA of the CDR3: TGTGCCAGCAGCACACGGACAGGGGGCTCCTACAATGAGCAGTTCTTC.

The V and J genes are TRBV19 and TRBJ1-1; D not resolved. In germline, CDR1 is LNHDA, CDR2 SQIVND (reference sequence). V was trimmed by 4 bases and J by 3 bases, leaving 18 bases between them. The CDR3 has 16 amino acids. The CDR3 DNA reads TGTGCCAGTAGTAGTAGAGGGCAGTTGGGGTACACTGAAGCTTTCTTT. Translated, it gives CASSSRGQLGYTEAFF.

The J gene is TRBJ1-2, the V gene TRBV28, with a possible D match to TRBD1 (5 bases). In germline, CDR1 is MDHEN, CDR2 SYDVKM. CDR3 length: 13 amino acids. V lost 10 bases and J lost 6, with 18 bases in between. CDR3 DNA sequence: TGTGCCACCCTCTTTGGGGGGAGAGATGGCTACACCTTC. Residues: CATLFGGRDGYTF.

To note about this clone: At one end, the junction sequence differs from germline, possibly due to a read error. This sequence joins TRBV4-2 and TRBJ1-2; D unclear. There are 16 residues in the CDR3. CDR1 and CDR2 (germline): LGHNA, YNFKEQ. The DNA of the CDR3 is TGTGCCAGCAGCCAAGATAGCCGGGTTTCTCCTTATGGTTACACCTTC. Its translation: CASSQDSRVSPYGYTF.

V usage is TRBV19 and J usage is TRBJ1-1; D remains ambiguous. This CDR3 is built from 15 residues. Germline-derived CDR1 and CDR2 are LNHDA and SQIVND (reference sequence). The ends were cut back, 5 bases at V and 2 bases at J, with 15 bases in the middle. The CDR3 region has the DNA TGTGCCAGTAGTCCCGACCGCGGGTCTAACACTGAAGCTTTCTTT. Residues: CASSPDRGSNTEAFF.

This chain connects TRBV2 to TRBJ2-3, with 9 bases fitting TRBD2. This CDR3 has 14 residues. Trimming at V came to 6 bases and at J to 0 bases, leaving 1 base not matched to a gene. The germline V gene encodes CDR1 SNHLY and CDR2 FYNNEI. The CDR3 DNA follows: TGTGCCAGCAGCCTAGCGGGGAGCACAGATACGCAGTATTTT. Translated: CASSLAGSTDTQYF.

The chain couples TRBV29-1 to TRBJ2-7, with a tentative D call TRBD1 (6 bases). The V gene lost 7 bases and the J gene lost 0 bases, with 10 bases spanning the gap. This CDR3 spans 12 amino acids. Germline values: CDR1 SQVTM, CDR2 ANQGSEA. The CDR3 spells CSATGLSYEQYF. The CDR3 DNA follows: TGCAGCGCAACAGGGCTCTCCTACGAGCAGTACTTC.

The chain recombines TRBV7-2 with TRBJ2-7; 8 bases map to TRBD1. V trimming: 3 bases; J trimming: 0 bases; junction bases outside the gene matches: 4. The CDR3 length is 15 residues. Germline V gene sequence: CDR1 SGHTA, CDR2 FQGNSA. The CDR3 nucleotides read TGTGCCAGCAGCTTGCGGACAGGGATCTCCTACGAGCAGTACTTC. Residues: CASSLRTGISYEQYF.

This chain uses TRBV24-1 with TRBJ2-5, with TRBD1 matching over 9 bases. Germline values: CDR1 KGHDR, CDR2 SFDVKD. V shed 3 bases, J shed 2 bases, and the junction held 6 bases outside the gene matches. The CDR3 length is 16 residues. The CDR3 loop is CATSDPDRGWQETQYF. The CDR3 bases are TGTGCCACCAGTGATCCGGACAGGGGCTGGCAAGAGACCCAGTACTTC.

The chain's CDR3 is CASSRTSGGSYEQYF. Written as DNA, the CDR3 is TGTGCCAGCAGCCGGACTAGCGGGGGATCCTACGAGCAGTACTTC. The V and J genes are TRBV5-5 and TRBJ2-7, with 13 bases lining up with TRBD2. The CDR3 totals 15 residues. V gave up 4 bases and J gave up 1 base; unmatched junction bases: 2. Germline CDR1 is SGHKS and CDR2 is YYEKEE (reference sequence).

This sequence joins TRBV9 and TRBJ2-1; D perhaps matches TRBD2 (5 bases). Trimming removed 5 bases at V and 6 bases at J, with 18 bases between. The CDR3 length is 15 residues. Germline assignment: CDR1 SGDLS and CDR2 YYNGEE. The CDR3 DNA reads TGTGCCAGCAGTAGGTACGGGGATTTAACCAATGAGCAGTTCTTC. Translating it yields CASSRYGDLTNEQFF.

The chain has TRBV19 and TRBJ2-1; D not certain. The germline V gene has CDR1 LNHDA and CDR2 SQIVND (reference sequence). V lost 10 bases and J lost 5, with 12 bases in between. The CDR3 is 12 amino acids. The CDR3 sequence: CATGRVNNEQFF. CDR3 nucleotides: TGTGCCACTGGGCGAGTCAACAATGAGCAGTTCTTC.